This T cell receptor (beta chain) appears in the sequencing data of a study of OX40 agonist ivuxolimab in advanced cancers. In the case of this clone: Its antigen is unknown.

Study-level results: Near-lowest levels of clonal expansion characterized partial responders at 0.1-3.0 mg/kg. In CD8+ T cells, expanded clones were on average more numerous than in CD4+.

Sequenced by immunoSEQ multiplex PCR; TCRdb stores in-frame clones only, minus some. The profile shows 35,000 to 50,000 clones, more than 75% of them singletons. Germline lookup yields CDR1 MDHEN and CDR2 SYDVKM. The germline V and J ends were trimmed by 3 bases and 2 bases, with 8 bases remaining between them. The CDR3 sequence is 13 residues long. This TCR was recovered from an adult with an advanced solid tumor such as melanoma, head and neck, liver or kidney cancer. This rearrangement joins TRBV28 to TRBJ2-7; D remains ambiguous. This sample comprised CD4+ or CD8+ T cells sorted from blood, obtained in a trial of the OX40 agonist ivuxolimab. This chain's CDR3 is CASSFLLPYEQYF. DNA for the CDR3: TGTGCCAGCAGTTTCCTTTTACCCTACGAGCAGTACTTC.